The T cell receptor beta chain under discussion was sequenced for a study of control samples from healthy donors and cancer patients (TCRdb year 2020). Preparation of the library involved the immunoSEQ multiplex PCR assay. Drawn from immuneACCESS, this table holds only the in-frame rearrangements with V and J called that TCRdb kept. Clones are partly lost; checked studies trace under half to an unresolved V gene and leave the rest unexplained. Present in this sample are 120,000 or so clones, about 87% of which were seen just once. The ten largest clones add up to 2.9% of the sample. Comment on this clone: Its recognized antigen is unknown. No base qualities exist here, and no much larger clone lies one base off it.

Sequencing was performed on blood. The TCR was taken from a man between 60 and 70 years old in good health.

The CDR3 reads as follows: CASSPDSTDTQYF. The sequenced DNA is TGCGCCAGCAGCCCGGATAGCACAGATACGCAGTATTTT. Recombination connected TRBV10-1 to TRBJ2-3; the D gene is not confidently resolved. Cut back by 6 bases and 0 bases, the V and J ends lie 7 bases apart. According to the germline V gene (reference sequence), CDR1 reads WNHNN and CDR2 reads SYGVQD. The CDR3, from cysteine to phenylalanine, totals 13 residues. Of the read, only the CDR3 DNA is kept; its 39 bases are in frame from base 1.